This T cell receptor beta chain was profiled in a study of blood T cell repertoires in COVID-19. Turning to the study itself: Specimens from acute and convalescent COVID-19 originated in the United States, Italy and Spain.

TCRdb keeps only in-frame clones here, not all; method: immunoSEQ multiplex PCR. In the table there are 55,000 to 80,000 clones, over 85% of which are singletons. The receptor was isolated from a human donor in a cohort sampled during active COVID-19. Material for sequencing was peripheral blood.

This CDR3 is CASSQATSVTYEQYF. CDR3 sequence (DNA): TGTGCCAGCAGCCAAGCAACTTCTGTTACCTACGAGCAGTACTTC. The chain combines TRBV4-2 with TRBJ2-7; the D is unclear. The germline gives CDR1 LGHNA, CDR2 YNFKEQ. V shed 1 base and J shed 2 bases, with 12 bases lying between them. The CDR3 spans 15 residues.